These 14 T cell receptor beta chains were all obtained from the same sample, sequenced in a study of cytomegalovirus exposure and HLA in healthy donors (dated by TCRdb to about 2017). The method behind the library was the immunoSEQ multiplex PCR assay. For the multiplex PCR, a mixture combining 60 forward primers for TCR Vbeta segments and 13 reverse primers for TCR Jbeta segments was used. TCRdb obtained this table from immuneACCESS and retained in-frame rearrangements with V and J assigned. These tables miss some clones; where compared with another copy, unresolved V genes account for less than half of the shortfall, and the remainder is unexplained. In this sample the table shows around 84,000 clones, over 75% of which occur a single time. Clones ranked in the top ten supply around 15% of the sample. The material sequenced was PBMCs. The receptor set was obtained from a human donor in good health.

The V call is TRBV27, the J call TRBJ1-6; maybe TRBD1 (5 bases). The CDR3 runs 14 residues. Trimming pared 3 bases from V and 7 bases from J, leaving 10 bases between. From germline, CDR1 is MNHEY and CDR2 SMNVEV (reference sequence). This chain's CDR3 is CASSFTGSNSPLHF. DNA for the CDR3: TGTGCCAGCAGTTTCACAGGCTCCAATTCACCCCTCCACTTT.

This clone came up a few times. The chain couples TRBV4-3 to TRBJ2-1; a weak D match, TRBD1 (5 bases). Trimming left V 0 bases short and J 5 bases short, with 20 bases between. Germline V gene sequence: CDR1 LGHNA, CDR2 YSLEER. The CDR3 is made up of 18 amino acids. For the CDR3, the DNA is TGCGCCAGCAGCCAAGAGGGGCCCGCCAGGGCCTTTAACAATGAGCAGTTCTTC. It encodes CASSQEGPARAFNNEQFF.

The CDR3 loop is CASSLTVDYGYTF. In nucleotides, the CDR3 is TGTGCCAGTAGCCTGACAGTAGATTATGGCTACACCTTC. This chain links TRBV19 with TRBJ1-2; D is possibly TRBD1 (5 bases). Deletions cut 6 bases from V and 5 bases from J, with 13 bases between. CDR1 is LNHDA, CDR2 SQIVND, per germline (reference sequence). The CDR3 covers 13 residues.

The chain carries TRBV18 and TRBJ1-1, with a tentative D call TRBD1 (5 bases). Trimming left V 3 bases short and J 2 bases short, with 10 bases between. CDR3 size: 14 residues. The V gene's germline CDR1 is KGHSH and CDR2 LQKENI. The CDR3 DNA is TGTGCCAGCTCACCCGGGACTTTTAACACTGAAGCTTTCTTT. Amino acids: CASSPGTFNTEAFF.

The chain couples TRBV27 to TRBJ2-7; TRBD1 agrees at 12 bases. The CDR3 runs 16 residues. Germline assignment: CDR1 MNHEY and CDR2 SMNVEV (reference sequence). Trimming took 4 bases from V and 4 from J; bases not matched to a gene: 8. CDR3: CASSSAGQGAVYEQYF. CDR3 sequence (DNA): TGTGCCAGCAGTTCGGCGGGACAGGGGGCGGTTTACGAGCAGTACTTC.

This sequence joins TRBV6-5 and TRBJ2-2, with a tentative D call TRBD1 (5 bases). V shed 6 bases and J shed 4 bases, with 15 bases lying between them. The CDR3 has 15 amino acids. Germline V CDR1 and CDR2: MNHEY, SVGAGI. CDR3 region: CASRVGLWGTGELFF. The CDR3 region has the DNA TGTGCCAGCAGGGTGGGGCTGTGGGGCACCGGGGAGCTGTTTTTT.

The chain has TRBV2 and TRBJ2-1; 12 nucleotides match TRBD1. Germline trimming cut 5 bases from V and 9 bases from J; bases unmatched to any gene: 5. The CDR3 runs 14 residues. Germline assignment: CDR1 SNHLY and CDR2 FYNNEI. CDR3 amino acids: CASSTGTGGVEQFF. In nucleotides, the CDR3 is TGTGCCAGCAGTACCGGGACAGGGGGCGTTGAGCAGTTCTTC.

The chain joins TRBV19 to TRBJ2-5, with D perhaps matching TRBD1 (6 bases). The germline V and J ends were trimmed by 8 bases and 3 bases, with 10 bases remaining between them. This CDR3 is built from 12 residues. CDR1 and CDR2 from the germline V gene are LNHDA and SQIVND (reference sequence). CDR3 sequence: CASWDNKETQYF. DNA of the CDR3: TGTGCCAGTTGGGACAACAAAGAGACCCAGTACTTC. The full variable domain, completed using reference TRBV19 and TRBJ2-5, is DGGITQSPKYLFRKEGQNVTLSCEQNLNHDAMYWYRQDPGQGLRLIYYSQIVNDFQKGDIAEGYSVSREKKESFPLTVTSAQKNPTAFYLCASWDNKETQYFGPGTRLLVL.

The V call is TRBV7-2, the J call TRBJ2-3, with 13 bases aligning to TRBD2. V was pared by 4 bases and J by 9 bases, with 10 bases of the junction left unmatched. Germline values: CDR1 SGHTA, CDR2 FQGNSA. The CDR3 totals 16 residues. The CDR3 region is CASSSGLAGVRDTQYF. For the CDR3, the DNA is TGTGCCAGCAGCTCCGGACTAGCGGGGGTCCGGGACACGCAGTATTTT.

V is TRBV5-6 and J is TRBJ1-2; D may be TRBD1 (6 bases). Germline CDR1 is SGHDT and CDR2 is YYEEEE. The CDR3 extends over 15 amino acids. With 2 bases removed from V and 5 bases from J, the gap between germline ends came to 16 bases. CDR3: CASSFVSGEVYGYTF. The CDR3, as DNA: TGTGCCAGCAGCTTTGTCTCAGGGGAAGTATATGGCTACACCTTC. The full variable domain, rest sourced from reference TRBV5-6 and TRBJ1-2, is DAGVTQSPTHLIKTRGQQVTLRCSPKSGHDTVSWYQQALGQGPQFIFQYYEEEERQRGNFPDRFSGHQFPNYSSELNVNALLLGDSALYLCASSFVSGEVYGYTFGSGTRLTVV.

The chain carries TRBV5-1 and TRBJ1-2; D is unresolved. The CDR3 is 12 amino acids. V lost 5 bases, J lost 1 base, and 6 bases lay in between. CDR1 is SGHRS and CDR2 is YFSETQ in the germline V gene. CDR3 in DNA: TGCGCCAGCAGAACAGATAACTATGGCTACACCTTC. This translates into CASRTDNYGYTF.

This clone was seen just once. The gene calls are TRBV5-4 and TRBJ1-2; D is unclear. Deletions cut 0 bases from V and 2 bases from J, with 5 bases between. This CDR3 has 13 residues. The germline V gene encodes CDR1 SGHNT and CDR2 YYREEE (reference sequence). CDR3 bases: TGTGCCAGCAGCTTGGGGCAAAACTATGGCTACACCTTC. Translation gives CASSLGQNYGYTF. Full variable domain (missing parts from reference TRBV5-4 and TRBJ1-2): ETGVTQSPTHLIKTRGQQVTLRCSSQSGHNTVSWYQQALGQGPQFIFQYYREEENGRGNFPPRFSGLQFPNYSSELNVNALELDDSALYLCASSLGQNYGYTFGSGTRLTVV.

The chain is built from TRBV19 and TRBJ1-2; no clear D gene. CDR3 size: 13 residues. From germline, CDR1 is LNHDA and CDR2 SQIVND (reference sequence). The germline V and J ends were trimmed by 7 bases and 11 bases, with 20 bases remaining between them. CDR3 sequence reads: CASNWPSDEKYTF. CDR3 bases: TGTGCCAGTAATTGGCCAAGCGACGAAAAGTACACCTTC. Supplemented by reference TRBV19 and TRBJ1-2, the full variable domain reads DGGITQSPKYLFRKEGQNVTLSCEQNLNHDAMYWYRQDPGQGLRLIYYSQIVNDFQKGDIAEGYSVSREKKESFPLTVTSAQKNPTAFYLCASNWPSDEKYTFGSGTRLTVV.

The chain uses TRBV27 and TRBJ1-2, with D possibly being TRBD1 (5 bases). The CDR3 totals 14 residues. V lost 5 bases to trimming and J lost 6 bases, with 16 bases between them. Germline CDR1 and CDR2: MNHEY and SMNVEV (reference sequence). Here the CDR3 reads CASSLTGTMNGYTF. DNA of the CDR3: TGTGCCAGCAGTCTTACCGGGACTATGAATGGCTACACCTTC.